These T cell receptor beta chains were read from a single sample in a study of response to subunit inactivated influenza vaccine. TCRdb ran MiXCR on the RT-PCR reads and lists one entry per CDR3 protein. The table records around 200,000 distinct CDR3 sequences, roughly 8.7% of them present only once. The sample in question was non-naive T cells sorted from PBMCs, obtained on the day of vaccination. These receptors were obtained from a man aged 50 or older who received an inactivated influenza vaccine. The CDR3 runs from the conserved cysteine through the conserved F or W. The D gene is left open where the match is weak. Size values are once, few and many counts, or a class for expanded clones, and some rows have none.

TRBJ2-5	few	TRBV4-2	TRBD2	TGTGCCAGCAGCCGCAACCTAGCGGGGGGAGGAGAGACCCAGTACTTC	CASSRNLAGGGETQYF
TRBJ2-1	NA	TRBV4-2	NA	TGTGCCAGCAGCCAAGATATTAGGAGGGTCCAAGGGAGTGAGCAGTTCTTC	CASSQDIRRVQGSEQFF
TRBJ2-5	NA	TRBV6-2/TRBV6-3	NA	TGTGCCAGCAGACCACTAGAAGTGGCTAAAGAGACCCAGTACTTC	CASRPLEVAKETQYF
TRBJ1-5	few	TRBV18	TRBD1	TGTGCCAGCTCACCCCCAGGGGGCTCGGGTCAGCCCCAGCATTTT	CASSPPGGSGQPQHF
TRBJ2-1	NA	TRBV7-9	TRBD1	TGTGCCAGCGCCCACGGGACAGGGTTCAATGAGCAGTTCTTC	CASAHGTGFNEQFF
TRBJ1-1	many	TRBV7-8	NA	TGTGCCAGCAGCCCCGTGGGCAGGGTAACGGACACTGAAGCTTTCTTT	CASSPVGRVTDTEAFF
TRBJ2-7	few	TRBV7-3	NA	TGTGCCAGCAGCCTCTCAGGGAAGGGGGACGAGCAGTACTTC	CASSLSGKGDEQYF
TRBJ2-1	NA	TRBV27	NA	TGTGCCAGCAGTTTATTGGTACGCGACAATGAGCAGTTCTTC	CASSLLVRDNEQFF
TRBJ2-3	NA	TRBV5-4	NA	TGTGCCAGCAGCGGAGGCCAGCGTACTTCTAGCACAGATACGCAGTATTTT	CASSGGQRTSSTDTQYF
TRBJ1-1	NA	TRBV11-2	TRBD1	TGTGCCAGCAGCTTCCTAACGGGACAGTACACTGAAGCTTTCTTT	CASSFLTGQYTEAFF
TRBJ2-2	many	TRBV5-1	TRBD1	TGCGCCAGCAGCTTGGGACAGGGGGCGCTCACCGGGGAGCTGTTTTTT	CASSLGQGALTGELFF
TRBJ1-5	few	TRBV27	TRBD1	TGTGCCAGCAGTTTGTTTTGGACAGGGGATCAGCCCCAGCATTTT	CASSLFWTGDQPQHF
TRBJ2-2	many	TRBV4-2	TRBD2	TGTGCCAGCAGCAAAATAGCGGGGGGGCATGGCGGGGAGCTGTTTTTT	CASSKIAGGHGGELFF
TRBJ1-6	many	TRBV12-3/TRBV12-4	NA	TGTGCCAGCAGCGCCCTCCTCGGCCGTCCTCTACTCCACTTT	CASSALLGRPLLHF
TRBJ2-7	NA	TRBV4-2	TRBD2	TGTGCCAGCAGCCAAGATGTGATCGGGAGGGCCGGGCAGTACTTC	CASSQDVIGRAGQYF
TRBJ1-5	NA	TRBV10-2	TRBD1	TGCGCCAGCAGTGAGTCAGGGACAGCTAATCAGCCCCAGCATTTT	CASSESGTANQPQHF
TRBJ1-1	many	TRBV29-1	NA	TGCAGCGCTGATCCCCATGGGGGGAGAACTGAAGCTTTCTTT	CSADPHGGRTEAFF
TRBJ2-7	many	TRBV28	NA	TGTGCCAGCAGCCCCTTCTTGGCGGGCTACGAGCAGTACTTC	CASSPFLAGYEQYF
TRBJ2-1	many	TRBV2	NA	TGTGCCAGCAAGACGAGGCCGTGGATCATGTCCAATGAGCAGTTCTTC	CASKTRPWIMSNEQFF
TRBJ1-2	NA	TRBV3-1	TRBD1	TGTGCCAGCAGCCCAACCCGGACAGGGGACTATGGCTACACCTTC	CASSPTRTGDYGYTF
TRBJ2-7	NA	TRBV20-1	NA	TGCAGTGAGAGTCAGTTTCTCTACGAGCAGTACTTC	CSESQFLYEQYF
TRBJ1-6	few	TRBV6-5	NA	TGTGCCAGCAGTTACTTCGGGGGTGTCGGTTCACCCCTCCACTTT	CASSYFGGVGSPLHF
TRBJ1-3	few	TRBV5-6	NA	TGTGCCAGCAGCACTGGGACCTCTGGAAACACCATATATTTT	CASSTGTSGNTIYF
TRBJ2-5	NA	TRBV6-2/TRBV6-3	NA	TGTGCCAGTATGGACGCCGAAGAGACCCAGTACTTC	CASMDAEETQYF
TRBJ2-1	few	TRBV3-1	TRBD2	TGTGCCAGCAGCCAAGATCTCTTGAGTGGGATAGCGGGGGGAAACTCCTACAATGAGCAGTTCTTC	CASSQDLLSGIAGGNSYNEQFF
TRBJ2-7	NA	TRBV28	TRBD1	TGTGCCAGCAGCTCGGACAGGGATTACTACGAGCAGTACTTC	CASSSDRDYYEQYF
TRBJ2-3	many	TRBV12-3/TRBV12-4	TRBD2	TGTGCCAGCAGTTTAACTAGCGGGAGTCCAGATACGCAGTATTTT	CASSLTSGSPDTQYF
TRBJ2-1	NA	TRBV7-9	NA	TGTGCCAGCAGCTTACCCGGACTATACAATGAGCAGTTCTTC	CASSLPGLYNEQFF
TRBJ1-2	few	TRBV28	NA	TGTGCCAGCAGTCCCCCCCCCGGGGAGGGTGGCTACACCTTC	CASSPPPGEGGYTF
TRBJ1-6	NA	TRBV28	NA	TGTGCCAGCAGCCCCCTACTATCGGATTCACCCCTCCACTTT	CASSPLLSDSPLHF
TRBJ2-2	NA	TRBV12-3/TRBV12-4	TRBD1	TGTGCCACCCCTTTAGGGACAGGGGCCAACACCGGGGAGCTGTTTTTT	CATPLGTGANTGELFF
TRBJ2-5	many	TRBV4-2	NA	TGTGCCAGCAGCCAAGCCCTGGGACGGGTCCAAGAGACCCAGTACTTC	CASSQALGRVQETQYF
TRBJ2-3	many	TRBV7-8	NA	TGTGCCAGCAGCTTAGTGTACGTGGGCAGGGATTCTAAAAATACGCAGTATTTT	CASSLVYVGRDSKNTQYF
TRBJ2-1	NA	TRBV7-2	NA	TGTGCCAGCAGCTTGCCCGGGGGGCGTAATGAGCAGTTCTTC	CASSLPGGRNEQFF
TRBJ1-2	few	TRBV5-4	NA	TGTGCCAGCAGCTCCCCGTCCTATGGCTACACCTTC	CASSSPSYGYTF
TRBJ2-1	many	TRBV3-1	NA	TGTGCCAGCAGCCAAGTCCCCCTCGCGGCTGAGCAGTTCTTC	CASSQVPLAAEQFF
TRBJ2-5	many	TRBV12-3/TRBV12-4	NA	TGTGCCAGCACCCTCCGGTCCAAGGGTGAGACCCAGTACTTC	CASTLRSKGETQYF
TRBJ2-5	NA	TRBV16	TRBD2	TGTGCCAGCAGCCGCACTAGCGGTGGGGATACCCAGTACTTC	CASSRTSGGDTQYF
TRBJ2-2	NA	TRBV12-3/TRBV12-4	TRBD1	TGTGCCTTCAGGGCCGGGACAGGAAATGTTGCCAGAAACACCGGGGAGCTGTTTTTT	CAFRAGTGNVARNTGELFF
TRBJ2-3	NA	TRBV10-3	TRBD2	TGTGCCATCAGTGATGTAGCGGGAGAGGCCACAGATACGCAGTATTTT	CAISDVAGEATDTQYF
TRBJ2-5	NA	TRBV3-1	TRBD2	TGTGCCAGCAGCCTATCGGGACTAGCGGCTGGGAGGGAAGAGACCCAGTACTTC	CASSLSGLAAGREETQYF
TRBJ2-4	few	TRBV6-5	NA	TGTGCCAGCAGTTACCCGCAGGGTAACAAAAACATTCAGTACTTC	CASSYPQGNKNIQYF
TRBJ2-1	few	TRBV11-2	NA	TGTGCCAGCAGCTCAGGGGGCGCGGGCGGGAGACAGCAGTTCTTC	CASSSGGAGGRQQFF
TRBJ2-2	few	TRBV19	NA	TGTGCCAGTAGTACAGACGGAAGCACCGGGGAGCTGTTTTTT	CASSTDGSTGELFF
TRBJ2-2	many	TRBV12-3/TRBV12-4	NA	TGTGCCAGCAGTTTAGCGGGACGGAACACCGGGGAGCTGTTTTTT	CASSLAGRNTGELFF
TRBJ2-3	many	TRBV30	NA	TGTGCCTGGAGTGTGGGGCAGACCCCCACAGATACGCAGTATTTT	CAWSVGQTPTDTQYF
TRBJ2-1	once	TRBV4-3	NA	TGCGCCAGCAGCCAAGACTGGGCTCCCGGGGTTAATGAGCAGTTCTTC	CASSQDWAPGVNEQFF
TRBJ2-6	NA	TRBV5-5	TRBD1	TGTGCCAGCAGCTCGGGACAGGGAACTGCTGGGGCCAACGTCCTGACTTTC	CASSSGQGTAGANVLTF